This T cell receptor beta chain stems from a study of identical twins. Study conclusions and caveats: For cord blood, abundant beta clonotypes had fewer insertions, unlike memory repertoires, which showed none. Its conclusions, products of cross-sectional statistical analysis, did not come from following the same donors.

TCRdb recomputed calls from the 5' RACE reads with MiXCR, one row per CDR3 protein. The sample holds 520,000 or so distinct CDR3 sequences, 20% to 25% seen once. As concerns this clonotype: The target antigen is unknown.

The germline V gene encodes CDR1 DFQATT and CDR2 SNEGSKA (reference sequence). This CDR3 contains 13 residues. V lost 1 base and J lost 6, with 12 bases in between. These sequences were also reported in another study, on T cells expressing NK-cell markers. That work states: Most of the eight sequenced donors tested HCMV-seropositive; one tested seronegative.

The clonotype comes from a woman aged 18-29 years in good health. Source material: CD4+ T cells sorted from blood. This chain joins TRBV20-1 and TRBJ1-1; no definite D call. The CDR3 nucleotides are TGCAGTGCTAGAGGCCGAGACACATCTGAAGCTTTCTTT. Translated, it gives CSARGRDTSEAFF.